This section outlines one T cell receptor beta chain sequence together with its context. Its antigen is currently unknown. This CDR3 is also generated by other DNA sequences in the sample. Naive CD8 populations comprised CD45RO-negative cells positively selected for CCR7, excluding terminally differentiated effector memory CD45RA+ cells. Every contributor of samples was a Caucasian grown-up residing in Nashville, Tennessee. This specimen belongs to a study of shared clonotypes between healthy human individuals. Germline trimming cut 0 bases from V and 5 bases from J; bases unmatched to any gene: 4. CDR1 and CDR2 (germline): ENHRY, SYGVKD. The CDR3 is made up of 16 amino acids. Researchers divided each subset's genomic DNA evenly across several immunoSEQ plates. Clones were read by immunoSEQ multiplex PCR, and TCRdb kept only the in-frame ones, dropping some. Here the sample spans about 2.2 million clones, 93% being singletons.

General study points: Rarefaction revealed incomplete sorted-subset sequencing despite large depth. Tissues were not sampled, only blood, and their repertoires likely differ.

Sequenced sample: naive CD8+ T cells from PBMCs. The chain is built from TRBV10-3 and TRBJ2-5; 12 nucleotides line up with TRBD1. The source is a man aged 18 to 35 in good health. Some clones in this sample may be carry-over from other donors' samples. As DNA, the CDR3 is TGTGCCATCAGTGAGTCCCGGGACAGGGGGCGTGAGACCCAGTACTTC. This encodes CAISESRDRGRETQYF.